Here is one T cell receptor beta chain with its context. Its antigen remains unidentified. This entry is derived from a study of cytomegalovirus exposure and HLA in healthy donors. Study-level results: The study found most TCR sequences rare, yet found some public TCRs in many donors.

Data came from immunoSEQ multiplex PCR; TCRdb stores just in-frame clones and leaves some out. The sample has 250,000 or so clones; more than 75% are singletons. A 120-subject validation cohort, separate from the roughly 670-subject first cohort, supplied the donors. Germline V lookup: CDR1 MNHEY, CDR2 SMNVEV (reference sequence). The CDR3 length is 14 residues. V was shortened by 5 bases and J by 4 bases, with 14 bases between the two germline ends. The sample comprised PBMCs. The genes are TRBV27 and TRBJ2-5, with D possibly being TRBD2 (5 bases). This TCR came from a man between 18 and 35 years old in good health and CMV-seropositive. The DNA of the CDR3 is TGTGCCAGCAGTCCGAGGGCCCCGCCAGAGACCCAGTACTTC. Translating it yields CASSPRAPPETQYF.